These 14 T cell receptor beta chains share one sample of origin, sequenced in a study of STAT3 mutations in large granular lymphocyte leukemia. Study observations and caveats: In T-cell large granular lymphocyte leukemia, about half of patients showed multiple immunodominant subclonotypes.

Their antigen targets remain unknown. Clones were sequenced by immunoSEQ multiplex PCR, and TCRdb holds only the in-frame ones, with some missing. This sample carries around 39,000 clones, more than 70% of them seen once, and the ten largest clones take roughly 0.39%. What was sequenced was PBMCs. The receptor set was obtained from a human donor with T large granular lymphocyte leukemia. Some clones in this sample may be carry-over from other donors' samples.

This clone was counted a few times. The gene calls are TRBV6-1 and TRBJ1-1; no firm D call. In germline, CDR1 is MNHNS, CDR2 SASEGT. V gave up 8 bases and J gave up 1 base, with 8 bases separating them. The CDR3 loop spans 12 amino acids. CDR3 coding DNA: TGTGCCAGCCCGCGAGGGAACACTGAAGCTTTCTTT. Translation: CASPRGNTEAFF.

This clone was picked up a small number of times. V gene TRBV9 combines with J gene TRBJ2-5; D may correspond to TRBD1 or TRBD2 (5 bases each). This CDR3 region has 14 residues. From germline, CDR1 is SGDLS and CDR2 YYNGEE. With 4 bases removed from V and 5 bases from J, the gap between germline ends came to 15 bases. The CDR3 bases are TGTGCCAGCAGCACACCCGGGGCAGCTGAGACCCAGTACTTC. This gives the protein CASSTPGAAETQYF.

This clone was detected only once. This rearrangement joins TRBV7-2 to TRBJ2-3; the D is unclear. The germline CDR1 and CDR2 sequences are SGHTA and FQGNSA. Trimming removed 4 bases from V and 1 base from J, with 9 bases in between. The CDR3 contains 14 residues. The CDR3: CASSWSAGTDTQYF. In DNA, the CDR3 is TGTGCCAGCAGCTGGTCGGCTGGCACAGATACGCAGTATTTT.

V gene TRBV11-1 combines with J gene TRBJ2-7; the D gene is possibly TRBD1 (6 bases). This CDR3 region has 12 residues. V was trimmed by 11 bases and J by 4 bases, leaving 15 bases between them. Per the germline V gene, CDR1 is SGHAT and CDR2 is FQDESV (reference sequence). CDR3 nucleotides: TGTGCCTCGAAACAGGGCTTGTACGAGCAGTACTTC. Its protein is CASKQGLYEQYF.

V and J are TRBV29-1 and TRBJ1-2, with D possibly matching TRBD1 (5 bases). V lost 1 base, J lost 4 bases, and 7 bases lay in between. The CDR3 covers 12 residues. From germline, CDR1 is SQVTM and CDR2 ANQGSEA. The CDR3 bases are TGCAGCGTTGAAGGACAGAGCTATGGCTACACCTTC. It specifies CSVEGQSYGYTF.

The chain joins TRBV11-2 to TRBJ2-1; unclear D gene. Per germline, CDR1 SGHAT and CDR2 FQNNGV. This CDR3 comprises 15 residues. V lost 4 bases to trimming and J lost 0 bases, with 10 bases between them. CDR3 region: CASSSLVLSYNEQFF. The CDR3 bases are TGTGCCAGCAGCTCCCTGGTACTCTCCTACAATGAGCAGTTCTTC.

CDR3 loop: CASSLDRVYGYTF. The CDR3 nucleotides read TGTGCCAGCAGCTTGGACAGGGTTTATGGCTACACCTTC. The V call is TRBV5-4, the J call TRBJ1-2; a weak D match, TRBD1 (6 bases). Germline V gene data show CDR1 as SGHNT and CDR2 as YYREEE (reference sequence). Trimming removed 0 bases from V and 5 bases from J, with 8 bases in between. This CDR3 contains 13 residues.

The chain combines TRBV5-1 with TRBJ1-1, with no clear D. From germline, CDR1 is SGHRS and CDR2 YFSETQ. There are 14 residues in the CDR3. V lost 0 bases to trimming and J lost 0 bases, with 6 bases between them. The DNA for the CDR3 is TGCGCCAGCAGCTTGGCGGGGATGAACACTGAAGCTTTCTTT. It encodes CASSLAGMNTEAFF. The complete variable domain, with remaining parts taken from reference TRBV5-1 and TRBJ1-1, reads KAGVTQTPRYLIKTRGQQVTLSCSPISGHRSVSWYQQTPGQGLQFLFEYFSETQRNKGNFPGRFSGRQFSNSRSEMNVSTLELGDSALYLCASSLAGMNTEAFFGQGTRLTVV.

The V gene is TRBV30, the J gene TRBJ2-7, with D perhaps matching TRBD2 (6 bases). This CDR3 contains 13 residues. V lost 4 bases to trimming and J lost 2 bases, with 12 bases between them. CDR1 and CDR2 (germline): GTSNPN, SVGIG (reference sequence). CDR3 sequence (DNA): TGTGCCTGGACACCGGGACTGACCTACGAGCAGTACTTC. This sequence encodes CAWTPGLTYEQYF.

The chain carries TRBV5-1 and TRBJ2-7; D possibly corresponds to TRBD1 (6 bases). The germline gives CDR1 SGHRS, CDR2 YFSETQ. This CDR3 is built from 15 residues. The V end lost 0 bases, the J end lost 6 bases, and 16 bases lay between the germline ends. CDR3 sequence (DNA): TGCGCCAGCAGCTTGGCCGGGACACGGGTCAGCGAGCAGTACGTC. The encoded protein is CASSLAGTRVSEQYV.

The rearrangement uses TRBV7-6 and TRBJ1-1; D not resolved. Germline CDR1 SGHVS, CDR2 FNYEAQ. The CDR3 extends over 14 amino acids. V was cut by 4 bases and J by 0 bases, with 9 bases left in between. In DNA, the CDR3 is TGTGCCAGCAGCTCCTTGGAGATGAACACTGAAGCTTTCTTT. Amino acids: CASSSLEMNTEAFF.

This chain links TRBV7-2 with TRBJ2-7; no firm D call. In germline, CDR1 is SGHTA, CDR2 FQGNSA. CDR3 size: 11 residues. V lost 5 bases to trimming and J lost 4 bases, with 6 bases between them. CDR3 sequence: CASSPQYEQYF. The CDR3 coding sequence is TGTGCCAGCAGCCCTCAGTACGAGCAGTACTTC.

This clone was recorded only once. This chain uses TRBV5-1 with TRBJ1-2, with 7 bases identical to TRBD1. CDR1 is SGHRS and CDR2 is YFSETQ in the germline V gene. V was pared by 4 bases and J by 7 bases, with 10 bases of the junction left unmatched. This CDR3 has 14 amino acids. CDR3 amino acids: CASSAMGTAGGYTF. The CDR3 DNA reads TGCGCCAGCAGCGCTATGGGGACAGCAGGTGGCTACACCTTC.

The chain carries TRBV6-4 and TRBJ1-4; D uncertain. The length of the CDR3 is 13 residues. Germline lookup yields CDR1 MRHNA and CDR2 SNTAGT. V lost 3 bases and J lost 8, with 10 bases in between. The CDR3 loop is CASSETAGEKLFF. In DNA, the CDR3 is TGTGCCAGCAGTGAGACGGCCGGCGAAAAACTGTTTTTT.